What follows describes a single T cell receptor (beta chain). This specimen comes from a study of blood T cell repertoires in COVID-19. Study-level background: The cDNA or gDNA used as material had been derived from T cells, B-cell-depleted T cells, or PBMCs.

The germline CDR1 and CDR2 sequences are LGHDT and YNNKEL (reference sequence). CDR3 length equals 15 residues. V gave up 5 bases and J gave up 0 bases, with 14 bases separating them. Assay: immunoSEQ multiplex PCR; the TCRdb copy retains only in-frame clones and omits some. Among about 230,000 clones listed, 65% to 90% were seen once. The V gene is TRBV3-1 (or the pseudogene TRBV3-2), the J gene TRBJ2-7; possibly TRBD2 for D (7 bases). This clonotype was sampled from a man in his forties or fifties with COVID-19, enrolled during active disease. Sequences were obtained from peripheral blood. The CDR3 DNA follows: TGTGCCAGCAGCGCCGCGGGGGCCGCCTCCTACGAGCAGTACTTC. This translates into CASSAAGAASYEQYF.